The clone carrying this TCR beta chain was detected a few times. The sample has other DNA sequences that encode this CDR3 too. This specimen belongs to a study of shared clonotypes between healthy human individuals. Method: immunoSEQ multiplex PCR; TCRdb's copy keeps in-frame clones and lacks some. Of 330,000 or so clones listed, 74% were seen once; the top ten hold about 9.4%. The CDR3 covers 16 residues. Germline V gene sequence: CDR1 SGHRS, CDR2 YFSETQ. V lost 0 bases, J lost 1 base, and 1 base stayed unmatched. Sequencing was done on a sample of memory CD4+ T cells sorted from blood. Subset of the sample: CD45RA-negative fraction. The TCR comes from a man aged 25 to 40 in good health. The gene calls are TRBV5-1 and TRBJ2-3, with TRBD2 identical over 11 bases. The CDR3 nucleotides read TGCGCCAGCAGCTTGGCGACTAGCGGGGGCACAGATACGCAGTATTTT. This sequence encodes CASSLATSGGTDTQYF.